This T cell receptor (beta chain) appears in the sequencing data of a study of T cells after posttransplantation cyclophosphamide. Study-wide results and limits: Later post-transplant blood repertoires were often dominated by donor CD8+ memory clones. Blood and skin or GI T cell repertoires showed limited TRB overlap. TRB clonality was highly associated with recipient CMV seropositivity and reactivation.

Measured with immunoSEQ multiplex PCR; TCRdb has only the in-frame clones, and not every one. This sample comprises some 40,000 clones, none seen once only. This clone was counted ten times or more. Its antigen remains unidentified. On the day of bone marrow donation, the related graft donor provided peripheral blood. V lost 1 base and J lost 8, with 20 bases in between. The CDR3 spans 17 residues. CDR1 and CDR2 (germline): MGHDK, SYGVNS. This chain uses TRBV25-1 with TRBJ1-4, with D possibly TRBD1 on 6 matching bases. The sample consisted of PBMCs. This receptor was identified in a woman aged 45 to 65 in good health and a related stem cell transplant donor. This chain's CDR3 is CASSEFLKDSRREKLFF. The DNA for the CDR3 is TGTGCCAGCAGTGAATTTTTGAAGGACAGCCGACGGGAAAAACTGTTTTTT.